The present TCR beta chain was sequenced within a study of T cells in Graves' hyperthyroidism and ophthalmopathy. Study as a whole: Once the initial diagnosis was made, peripheral blood was obtained before any treatment. Study outcomes and limitations: Onset of ophthalmopathy came a median around 6.2 months after the model predicted it.

From RNA transcripts, TCR beta CDR3 regions were amplified. An initial round of RT-PCR targeting the TCR CDR3 relied on the HTBI primer set. In TCRdb, the multiplex PCR reads were re-called with MiXCR into one record per CDR3 protein. The data contain approximately 270,000 distinct CDR3 sequences, about 14% of them singletons. This clonotype was counted at least ten times. Its antigen is still unknown. The CDR3 has 14 amino acids. The germline gives CDR1 GTSNPN, CDR2 SVGIG (reference sequence). V trimming: 3 bases; J trimming: 3 bases; junction bases outside the gene matches: 1. This chain links TRBV30 with TRBJ2-2; TRBD1 aligns across 10 bases. The source material was blood. The clonotype was recovered from a middle-aged woman with Graves' hyperthyroidism that later progressed to Graves' ophthalmopathy. DNA of the CDR3: TGTGCCTGGAGCGGACAGGGGGACACCGGGGAGCTGTTTTTT. It translates to CAWSGQGDTGELFF. The full variable domain, rest sourced from reference TRBV30 and TRBJ2-2, is SQTIHQWPATLVQPVGSPLSLECTVEGTSNPNLYWYRQAAGRGLQLLFYSVGIGQISSEVPQNLSASRPQDRQFILSSKKLLLSDSGFYLCAWSGQGDTGELFFGEGSRLTVL.